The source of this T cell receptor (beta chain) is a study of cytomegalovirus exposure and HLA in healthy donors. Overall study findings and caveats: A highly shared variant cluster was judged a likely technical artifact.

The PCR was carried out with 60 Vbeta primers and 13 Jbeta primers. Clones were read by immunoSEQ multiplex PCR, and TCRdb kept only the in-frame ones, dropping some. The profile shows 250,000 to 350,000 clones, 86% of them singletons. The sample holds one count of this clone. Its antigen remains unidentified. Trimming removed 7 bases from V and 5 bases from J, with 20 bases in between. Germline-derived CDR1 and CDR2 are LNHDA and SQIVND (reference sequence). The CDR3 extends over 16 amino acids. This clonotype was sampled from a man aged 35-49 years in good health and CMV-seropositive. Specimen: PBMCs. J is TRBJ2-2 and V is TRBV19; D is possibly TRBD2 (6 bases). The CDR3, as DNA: TGTGCCAGTACGGGTCTGGGGGGAGTTAGGACCGGGGAGCTGTTTTTT. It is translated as CASTGLGGVRTGELFF. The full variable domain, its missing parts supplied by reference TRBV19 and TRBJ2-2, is DGGITQSPKYLFRKEGQNVTLSCEQNLNHDAMYWYRQDPGQGLRLIYYSQIVNDFQKGDIAEGYSVSREKKESFPLTVTSAQKNPTAFYLCASTGLGGVRTGELFFGEGSRLTVL.